The 19 T cell receptor beta chains below were found in one sample sequenced in a study of cytomegalovirus exposure and HLA in healthy donors. Here immunoSEQ multiplex PCR was the method, and the copy in TCRdb shows in-frame clones only, minus some. The profile shows a few hundred thousand clones, 70% to 90% of them singletons. Specimen: PBMCs. The receptors here all came from a woman younger than 30 in good health and CMV-seronegative.

This chain connects TRBV28 to TRBJ1-1, with 8 bases matching TRBD1. The CDR3 has 14 residues. V shed 7 bases, J shed 4 bases, and the junction held 8 bases outside the gene matches. Per germline, CDR1 MDHEN and CDR2 SYDVKM. In DNA, the CDR3 is TGTGCCAGCATCAACAGGGGGTTTGGCACTGAAGCTTTCTTT. Protein sequence: CASINRGFGTEAFF.

The chain recombines TRBV7-3 with TRBJ2-1, with D perhaps matching TRBD1 (6 bases). The CDR3 consists of 16 residues. V lost 5 bases to trimming and J lost 5 bases, with 19 bases between them. Germline V gene lookup returns CDR1 SGHTA and CDR2 FQGTGA. The CDR3 spells CASSQGPSGGDNEQFF. The CDR3 DNA reads as TGTGCCAGCAGCCAGGGGCCCTCTGGGGGAGACAATGAGCAGTTCTTC.

V is TRBV18 and J is TRBJ2-7, with D possibly TRBD1 on 6 matching bases. CDR1 KGHSH and CDR2 LQKENI come from the germline V gene. The CDR3 has 15 amino acids. Trimming took off 4 bases at V and 5 bases at J, with 18 bases between the two ends. In nucleotides, the CDR3 is TGTGCCAGCTCACAACCGGGACACCCAAAGAACGAGCAGTACTTC. This codes for CASSQPGHPKNEQYF.

The chain links TRBV28 to TRBJ1-1; TRBD1 might be the D (6 bases). Germline CDR1 is MDHEN and CDR2 is SYDVKM. This CDR3 contains 14 residues. V lost 6 bases and J 5 bases, leaving 16 bases between the germline ends. The CDR3 DNA is TGTGCCAGCAGCCCCTCAGGTAGGGGGACTGAAGCTTTCTTT. Its protein product is CASSPSGRGTEAFF.

The chain combines TRBV6-5 with TRBJ1-4, with TRBD1 matching 9 bases. The CDR3 has 15 amino acids. V lost 5 bases to trimming and J lost 2 bases; unmatched junction nucleotides: 3. Germline V CDR1 and CDR2: MNHEY, SVGAGI. Written as DNA, the CDR3 is TGTGCCAGCAGTCCAACAGGGGGCACTAATGAAAAACTGTTTTTT. It yields the protein CASSPTGGTNEKLFF.

J is TRBJ2-1 and V is TRBV5-1, with 9 bases that match TRBD2. This CDR3 region has 18 residues. The J segment lost 4 bases and the V segment lost 0 bases, leaving 11 bases of the junction unmatched. CDR1 is SGHRS and CDR2 is YFSETQ in the germline V gene. CDR3 in amino acids: CASSLGLAEGPRYNEQFF. The CDR3 nucleotides read TGCGCCAGCAGCTTGGGACTAGCGGAGGGGCCTAGGTACAATGAGCAGTTCTTC.

The chain combines TRBV4-2 with TRBJ2-5; 7 bases agree with TRBD1. Trimming at V came to 3 bases and at J to 2 bases, leaving 9 bases not matched to a gene. The CDR3 length is 16 residues. Germline loops: CDR1 LGHNA, CDR2 YNFKEQ. The CDR3 spells CASSHGDRAGQETQYF. DNA for the CDR3: TGTGCCAGCAGCCACGGAGACAGGGCAGGACAAGAGACCCAGTACTTC.

This chain links TRBV4-1 with TRBJ2-2; D is undetermined. Trimming took 5 bases from V and 1 from J, leaving 17 bases between them. This CDR3 comprises 17 residues. Germline V CDR1 and CDR2: MGHRA, YSYEKL. CDR3 region: CASSSPRAALNTGELFF. DNA of the CDR3: TGCGCCAGCAGCAGCCCTCGAGCAGCGTTGAACACCGGGGAGCTGTTTTTT.

CDR3: CASSPAQRSNYGYTF. DNA for the CDR3: TGTGCCAGCAGCCCTGCACAGAGATCGAACTATGGCTACACCTTC. This chain uses TRBV6-5 with TRBJ1-2; D unresolved. This CDR3 has 15 amino acids. Germline CDR1 is MNHEY and CDR2 is SVGAGI. Trimming pared 6 bases from V and 2 bases from J, leaving 16 bases between.

The gene calls are TRBV7-9 and TRBJ2-1; 8 bases are shared with TRBD2. CDR1 SEHNR and CDR2 FQNEAQ come from the germline V gene (reference sequence). The CDR3 sequence is 15 residues long. The V and J ends lost 3 bases and 3 bases, in that order; junction bases with no gene match: 4. The CDR3 DNA reads TGTGCCAGCAGCTTCCGGACTAGCCACTACAATGAGCAGTTCTTC. Translating gives CASSFRTSHYNEQFF.

The chain carries TRBV6-5 and TRBJ1-2; TRBD1 matches 8 bases. Trimming took 2 bases from V and 3 from J; bases not matched to a gene: 2. Germline V CDR1 and CDR2: MNHEY, SVGAGI. The CDR3 length is 14 residues. CDR3 sequence: CASSYDRGDYGYTF. The DNA for the CDR3 is TGTGCCAGCAGTTACGACAGGGGTGACTATGGCTACACCTTC.

CDR3 sequence: CASSFAGPSYNEQFF. The CDR3 DNA is TGTGCCAGCAGTTTTGCGGGCCCTTCCTACAATGAGCAGTTCTTC. The V and J genes are TRBV27 and TRBJ2-1, with D possibly being TRBD2 (5 bases). Germline assignment: CDR1 MNHEY and CDR2 SMNVEV (reference sequence). V lost 3 bases and J 1 base, leaving 10 bases between the germline ends. The CDR3 contains 15 residues.

The V and J genes are TRBV4-2 and TRBJ2-2, with TRBD2 matching 11 bases. CDR3 size: 17 residues. Germline V gene lookup returns CDR1 LGHNA and CDR2 YNFKEQ. V shed 3 bases, J shed 7 bases, and the junction held 10 bases outside the gene matches. CDR3 bases: TGTGCCAGCAGCCAGGCCGGGACTAGCGGTCCTGGCGGGGAGCTGTTTTTT. Its translation is CASSQAGTSGPGGELFF.

The CDR3: CATGQGMAGELFF. Here the CDR3 DNA reads TGTGCCACGGGACAGGGGATGGCCGGGGAGCTGTTTTTT. The chain has TRBV15 and TRBJ2-2, with 10 positions matching TRBD1. Germline CDR1 reads LNHNV; CDR2 reads YYDKDF (reference sequence). Trimming took 9 bases from V and 6 from J; bases not matched to a gene: 4. The CDR3 contains 13 residues.

The chain is built from TRBV4-2 and TRBJ2-4; weak D call: TRBD1 (5 bases). The length of the CDR3 is 16 residues. V shed 1 base and J shed 1 base, with 11 bases lying between them. Germline V lookup: CDR1 LGHNA, CDR2 YNFKEQ. The CDR3 bases are TGTGCCAGCAGCCAAGCTGGGGCAGGGGCCAAAAACATTCAGTACTTC. It translates to CASSQAGAGAKNIQYF.

V usage is TRBV7-8 and J usage is TRBJ1-2, with D possibly matching TRBD1 (6 bases). The CDR3 spans 18 residues. The V gene's germline CDR1 is SGHVS and CDR2 FQNEAQ. Trimming cost V 0 bases and J 4 bases, with 21 bases left between them. Written as DNA, the CDR3 is TGTGCCAGCAGCTTAGCAATGACCGGGACAACTCCCTCCTATGGCTACACCTTC. Translated, it gives CASSLAMTGTTPSYGYTF.

J is TRBJ1-2 and V is TRBV12-5; 8 nucleotides agree with TRBD1. Germline V gene sequence: CDR1 LGHNT, CDR2 FRNRAP. This CDR3 comprises 14 residues. J lost 5 bases, V lost 2 bases, and 4 bases had no gene match. The CDR3 nucleotides are TGTGCTAGTGGTTTGCAGGGGGCACGATATGGCTACACCTTC. Its protein product is CASGLQGARYGYTF.

Only one count was recorded for this clone. This chain connects TRBV10-1 to TRBJ1-1; D uncertain. Germline V lookup: CDR1 WNHNN, CDR2 SYGVQD (reference sequence). CDR3 length: 13 amino acids. V was pared by 6 bases and J by 2 bases, with 10 bases between. CDR3 in DNA: TGCGCCAGCAGCTATACCCCTAACACTGAAGCTTTCTTT. Translating it yields CASSYTPNTEAFF.

The J gene is TRBJ1-2, the V gene TRBV29-1, with TRBD1 as a possible D gene (5 bases). V was trimmed by 1 base and J by 8 bases, leaving 17 bases between them. The length of the CDR3 is 14 residues. Germline CDR1 and CDR2: SQVTM and ANQGSEA. CDR3 residues: CSVEGGALRGGYTF. Here the CDR3 DNA reads TGCAGCGTTGAAGGCGGCGCCCTTCGGGGGGGCTACACCTTC.